What follows describes a single TCR beta chain. In the original workflow: Amplification from reference gene primers served as the basis for estimated nucleated cell counts. Clones were sequenced by immunoSEQ multiplex PCR, and TCRdb holds only the in-frame ones, with some missing. The V and J calls and clone size are taken from that table; D and trimming were inferred from the DNA. This table holds 400,000 to 550,000 clones, approximately 90% found once. This sample was taken from a study of blood T cell repertoires in COVID-19. What was sequenced was peripheral blood. This receptor was identified in a woman in her twenties or thirties with acute or convalescent COVID-19.

CDR3 bases: TGTGCCAGCAGTGAAGGTTGGGAGGTGAAAGACTATGGCTACACCTTC. Its protein product is CASSEGWEVKDYGYTF. The V call is TRBV25-1, the J call TRBJ1-2, with D hard to call. This CDR3 is built from 16 residues. Germline V gene sequence: CDR1 MGHDK, CDR2 SYGVNS. Between the trimmed V and J ends, which lost 2 bases and 3 bases, there was a span of 16 bases.